This T cell receptor beta chain was sequenced during a study of blood T cell repertoires in COVID-19. The authors' processing: Cell counts per sample came from amplifying reference gene primers. Produced via immunoSEQ multiplex PCR; TCRdb's table is partial and in-frame only. The V and J calls and the clone size are those of that table, but D and trimming were determined from the DNA. The sample has 50,000 to 65,000 clones; 72% are singletons. About this clone: Other DNA variants within this sample encode the same CDR3.

Adults between roughly 18 and 95 years of age took part from 24 US areas. This CDR3 has 15 amino acids. CDR1 is LNHDA and CDR2 is SQIVND in the germline V gene (reference sequence). Trimming cost V 0 bases and J 6 bases, with 15 bases left between them. The TCR comes from an older woman who had been exposed to COVID-19. This chain links TRBV19 with TRBJ2-7; D is perhaps TRBD2 (5 bases). The material sequenced was PBMCs or T cells enriched from blood (not recorded which). The DNA of the CDR3 is TGTGCCAGTAGTATAGATCCCCATCCTGCGGGCGAGCAGTACTTC. Translating it yields CASSIDPHPAGEQYF. The complete variable domain, with remaining parts taken from reference TRBV19 and TRBJ2-7, reads DGGITQSPKYLFRKEGQNVTLSCEQNLNHDAMYWYRQDPGQGLRLIYYSQIVNDFQKGDIAEGYSVSREKKESFPLTVTSAQKNPTAFYLCASSIDPHPAGEQYFGPGTRLTVT.